The 29 T cell receptor beta chains below all came from one sample that was sequenced in a study of T cells after yellow fever vaccination. MiXCR, applied by TCRdb to the 5' RACE reads, yields one record per CDR3 protein. The sample has 450,000 to 650,000 distinct CDR3 sequences; roughly 13% are singletons. The source was PBMCs, collected on the day of the yellow fever booster vaccination. Receptors were obtained from a man aged 30-40 years who received the YFV17D yellow fever vaccine.

The CDR3 protein is CASSPTSGTSYEQYF. Written as DNA, the CDR3 is TGTGCCAGCTCACCAACTAGCGGAACCTCCTACGAGCAGTACTTC. The rearrangement uses TRBV18 and TRBJ2-7; TRBD2 agrees at 8 bases. J lost 0 bases, V lost 2 bases, and 3 bases had no gene match. This CDR3 is built from 15 residues. CDR1 and CDR2 (germline): KGHSH, LQKENI.

This clonotype was seen a handful of times. The genes are TRBV4-3 and TRBJ2-7; D gene uncertain. The CDR3 loop spans 13 amino acids. Trimming left V 2 bases short and J 3 bases short, with 8 bases between. Germline-derived CDR1 and CDR2 are LGHNA and YSLEER. The CDR3 nucleotides are TGCGCCAGCAGCCAATTGAACGGCTACGAGCAGTACTTC. This gives the protein CASSQLNGYEQYF.

This clonotype occurred a few times. The chain is built from TRBV20-1 and TRBJ2-7; maybe TRBD2 (5 bases). This CDR3 region has 15 residues. Deletions cut 2 bases from V and 2 bases from J, with 16 bases between. Germline V gene data show CDR1 as DFQATT and CDR2 as SNEGSKA (reference sequence). This chain's CDR3 is CSARNPLGVTYEQYF. CDR3 nucleotides: TGCAGTGCTAGAAACCCCCTCGGGGTCACCTACGAGCAGTACTTC.

The rearrangement links TRBV5-1 to TRBJ2-3; 7 nucleotides align to TRBD2. Looked up from germline, CDR1 is SGHRS and CDR2 is YFSETQ. This CDR3 region has 17 residues. After removal of 4 bases from V and 4 bases from J, the junction contained 15 bases not matched to a gene. This chain's CDR3 is CASSELTSARSPDTQYF. CDR3 in DNA: TGCGCCAGCAGCGAACTAACTAGCGCAAGGTCGCCAGATACGCAGTATTTT. Full variable domain (remainder filled in from reference TRBV5-1 and TRBJ2-3): KAGVTQTPRYLIKTRGQQVTLSCSPISGHRSVSWYQQTPGQGLQFLFEYFSETQRNKGNFPGRFSGRQFSNSRSEMNVSTLELGDSALYLCASSELTSARSPDTQYFGPGTRLTVL.

The chain joins TRBV7-9 to TRBJ2-7; D is unclear. Germline CDR1 reads SEHNR; CDR2 reads FQNEAQ (reference sequence). Between the trimmed V and J ends, which lost 1 base and 7 bases, there was a span of 8 bases. This CDR3 is 12 amino acids long. The CDR3 here is CASSLVSGEQYF. DNA for the CDR3: TGTGCCAGCAGCTTAGTTTCCGGGGAGCAGTACTTC.

This clonotype was found a few times. The rearrangement links TRBV6-2 or TRBV6-3 to TRBJ2-7; D possibly corresponds to TRBD2 (6 bases). The CDR3 runs 13 residues. Germline V gene lookup returns CDR1 MNHEY and CDR2 SVGEGT. V dropped 5 bases and J dropped 3 bases, with 11 bases sitting between them. CDR3 coding DNA: TGTGCCAGCAGTATAGCGGACCACTACGAGCAGTACTTC. Its protein is CASSIADHYEQYF.

V gene TRBV2 combines with J gene TRBJ2-1; 10 nucleotides line up with TRBD2. The V segment lost 4 bases and the J segment 8 bases; nucleotides outside the gene matches: 17. CDR3 length: 18 amino acids. Germline assignment: CDR1 SNHLY and CDR2 FYNNEI. CDR3 in DNA: TGTGCCAGCAGTGTCTCATTCGAGCGGGAGGGCTCCTGGGATGAGCAGTTCTTC. This translates into CASSVSFEREGSWDEQFF.

This clonotype was found many times. The genes are TRBV4-2 and TRBJ2-1; 9 nucleotides line up with TRBD2. This CDR3 spans 17 amino acids. V shed 0 bases and J 3 bases; nucleotides not matched to a gene: 6. Germline loops: CDR1 LGHNA, CDR2 YNFKEQ. CDR3 DNA: TGTGCCAGCAGCCAAGATGAGGCGGGAGGGAACTACAATGAGCAGTTCTTC. As protein: CASSQDEAGGNYNEQFF.

This clonotype was counted only a few times. The chain joins TRBV4-3 to TRBJ2-5; D is ambiguous. The V gene's germline CDR1 is LGHNA and CDR2 YSLEER. Trimming pared 0 bases from V and 7 bases from J, leaving 21 bases between. The CDR3 contains 17 residues. CDR3 coding DNA: TGCGCCAGCAGCCAAGAGGGAAGGGTCCCCAACGGCGGGACCCAGTACTTC. It codes for CASSQEGRVPNGGTQYF.

The chain couples TRBV15 to TRBJ2-2; 13 bases match TRBD2. The CDR3 is 16 residues long. Germline trimming cut 0 bases from V and 8 bases from J; bases unmatched to any gene: 3. Germline V gene lookup returns CDR1 LNHNV and CDR2 YYDKDF (reference sequence). The CDR3 here is CATSRDPGLAGGELFF. The DNA of the CDR3 is TGTGCCACCAGCAGAGATCCGGGACTAGCGGGAGGGGAGCTGTTTTTT.

This clonotype was seen only a few times. The V gene is TRBV20-1, the J gene TRBJ2-1; D is ambiguous. The germline V gene encodes CDR1 DFQATT and CDR2 SNEGSKA (reference sequence). The germline V and J ends were trimmed by 4 bases and 10 bases, with 23 bases remaining between them. The CDR3 has 15 residues. CDR3 region: CSANQRPSAAAEQFF. CDR3 nucleotide sequence: TGCAGTGCTAACCAGAGGCCGAGTGCGGCAGCGGAGCAGTTCTTC.

The rearrangement joins TRBV18 to TRBJ2-2; TRBD1 aligns across 7 bases. The V gene's germline CDR1 is KGHSH and CDR2 LQKENI. V gave up 3 bases and J gave up 2 bases; unmatched junction bases: 6. CDR3 size: 16 residues. CDR3 DNA sequence: TGTGCCAGCTCACCGACCGACAGGGCTAACACCGGGGAGCTGTTTTTT. Protein sequence: CASSPTDRANTGELFF.

This chain links TRBV3-1 with TRBJ2-5; 7 nucleotides agree with TRBD1. In germline, CDR1 is LGHDT, CDR2 YNNKEL (reference sequence). J lost 5 bases, V lost 4 bases, and 10 bases had no gene match. This CDR3 has 15 residues. Here the CDR3 DNA reads TGTGCCAGCAGCCCCAGTCCCGGGACAGCTGAGACCCAGTACTTC. Translated: CASSPSPGTAETQYF.

The gene calls are TRBV6-5 and TRBJ2-5; 8 bases are a match to TRBD2. The germline gives CDR1 MNHEY, CDR2 SVGAGI. The CDR3 runs to 16 residues. V was clipped by 2 bases and J by 9 bases; unmatched bases: 14. The CDR3 nucleotides read TGTGCCAGCAGTTACACCTGGACTAGCCGGGAGTTGCCCCAGTACTTC. Translated: CASSYTWTSRELPQYF.

This clonotype was detected many times. The genes are TRBV5-1 and TRBJ1-2; D not resolved. The CDR3 runs to 13 residues. V was clipped by 4 bases and J by 4 bases, with 11 bases between them. In germline, CDR1 is SGHRS, CDR2 YFSETQ. The CDR3 nucleotides are TGCGCCAGCAGCGTGGACGTTCTCTATGGCTACACCTTC. Protein sequence: CASSVDVLYGYTF.

The V call is TRBV30, the J call TRBJ2-2, with D unresolved. Trimming took 3 bases from V and 6 from J, leaving 29 bases between them. There are 19 residues in the CDR3. CDR1 is GTSNPN, CDR2 SVGIG, per germline (reference sequence). The CDR3 is CAWRSSRLGILFSSGELFF. DNA of the CDR3: TGTGCCTGGAGGTCTTCGCGGCTGGGTATCCTTTTTTCGTCCGGGGAGCTGTTTTTT.

This clonotype came up many times. This rearrangement joins TRBV20-1 to TRBJ2-1; weak D call: TRBD2 (6 bases). Germline values: CDR1 DFQATT, CDR2 SNEGSKA (reference sequence). The CDR3 consists of 16 residues. Trimming pared 3 bases from V and 6 bases from J, leaving 21 bases between. The CDR3 coding sequence is TGCAGTGCTAGCCCGCTTGCGGGAAGGGGACGCAATGAGCAGTTCTTC. This encodes CSASPLAGRGRNEQFF.

This clonotype came up a few times. The chain combines TRBV4-3 with TRBJ2-7, with D uncertain. The length of the CDR3 is 13 residues. Germline-derived CDR1 and CDR2 are LGHNA and YSLEER. V was pared by 0 bases and J by 7 bases, with 10 bases between. The CDR3 nucleotides are TGCGCCAGCAGCCAAGATAGAGTTCGTGAGCAGTACTTC. It specifies CASSQDRVREQYF.

The rearrangement uses TRBV6-2 or TRBV6-3 and TRBJ2-4; D is uncertain. The CDR3 runs to 14 residues. CDR1 is MNHEY and CDR2 is SVGEGT in the germline V gene. Between the trimmed V and J ends, which lost 5 bases and 0 bases, there was a span of 8 bases. The CDR3 DNA reads as TGTGCCAGCAGTCACCGGAGAGCCAAAAACATTCAGTACTTC. This translates into CASSHRRAKNIQYF.

Only one count was recorded for this clonotype. The chain uses TRBV18 and TRBJ2-5; D call uncertain. The CDR3 covers 13 residues. Germline V gene lookup returns CDR1 KGHSH and CDR2 LQKENI. V dropped 0 bases and J dropped 5 bases, with 7 bases sitting between them. The CDR3 loop reads CASSPPAGETQYF. Here the CDR3 DNA reads TGTGCCAGCTCACCACCTGCTGGGGAGACCCAGTACTTC.

The genes are TRBV29-1 and TRBJ2-1; 7 positions agree with TRBD2. Trimming removed 7 bases from V and 2 bases from J; junction bases left unmatched: 5. The CDR3 has 13 residues. From germline, CDR1 is SQVTM and CDR2 ANQGSEA. CDR3 in amino acids: CSGGGDTYNEQFF. CDR3 nucleotide sequence: TGCAGCGGGGGAGGGGATACCTACAATGAGCAGTTCTTC.

This clonotype has a handful of counts. The chain joins TRBV20-1 to TRBJ2-1, with TRBD2 matching over 9 bases. The V gene end was trimmed by 5 bases and the J gene end by 8 bases; junction bases not matched to a gene: 19. The CDR3 is made up of 17 amino acids. Germline values: CDR1 DFQATT, CDR2 SNEGSKA (reference sequence). The CDR3 loop reads CSASGVSGGRAVYEQFF. As DNA, the CDR3 is TGCAGTGCTTCCGGCGTAAGTGGCGGGAGGGCCGTCTATGAGCAGTTCTTC.

The V call is TRBV5-1, the J call TRBJ1-1; D not certain. Trimming shortened V by 1 base and J by 6 bases, and 16 bases separated the two germline ends. The length of the CDR3 is 15 residues. Germline V gene lookup returns CDR1 SGHRS and CDR2 YFSETQ. The CDR3 coding sequence is TGCGCCAGCAGCTTGTCGACGACGGGCGGGCCTGAAGCTTTCTTT. Its translation: CASSLSTTGGPEAFF.

This clonotype was counted only a few times. V is TRBV6-4 and J is TRBJ2-2; no clear D gene. CDR1 is MRHNA and CDR2 is SNTAGT in the germline V gene. This CDR3 has 17 residues. Trimming removed 3 bases at V and 5 bases at J, with 19 bases between. This CDR3 is CASSELGQVGWTGELFF. The CDR3 DNA follows: TGTGCCAGCAGTGAATTAGGCCAGGTCGGTTGGACCGGGGAGCTGTTTTTT.

This clonotype turned up a few times. This rearrangement joins TRBV12-3 or TRBV12-4 to TRBJ2-1, with D unclear. This CDR3 comprises 12 residues. Between the trimmed V and J ends, which lost 5 bases and 5 bases, there was a span of 7 bases. The CDR3 reads CASSTNNNEQFF. In DNA, the CDR3 is TGTGCCAGCAGTACTAACAACAATGAGCAGTTCTTC.

This clonotype has more than one count but fewer than ten. The chain carries TRBV7-9 and TRBJ2-4, with TRBD2 matching 7 bases. Germline V gives CDR1 SEHNR, CDR2 FQNEAQ (reference sequence). The trim removed 1 base at V and 3 bases at J, leaving 9 bases unmatched. The CDR3 is made up of 17 amino acids. This CDR3 is CASSLELTGTNKNIQYF. As DNA, the CDR3 is TGTGCCAGCAGCTTAGAGCTTACCGGGACTAACAAAAACATTCAGTACTTC.

Worth noting for this clonotype: At one end the junction does not follow the germline gene, possibly because of a read error. This sequence joins TRBV7-9 and TRBJ1-2, with no clear D. CDR1 SEHNR and CDR2 FQNEAQ come from the germline V gene (reference sequence). The CDR3 length is 8 residues. This CDR3 is CASSLYAF. CDR3 coding DNA: TGTGCCAGCAGCTTATACGCCTTC.

This clonotype was counted between two and nine times. This sequence joins TRBV4-3 and TRBJ2-3; D is perhaps TRBD1 or TRBD2 (5 bases each). Trimming cost V 4 bases and J 5 bases, with 22 bases left between them. Germline V CDR1 and CDR2: LGHNA, YSLEER. There are 17 residues in the CDR3. CDR3 DNA: TGCGCCAGCAGCCGATCCGAAATCGGGGCCTTGGGAGATACGCAGTATTTT. It is translated as CASSRSEIGALGDTQYF.

The V and J genes are TRBV12-3 or TRBV12-4 and TRBJ1-5; D gene ambiguous. This CDR3 has 14 amino acids. V dropped 1 base and J dropped 3 bases, with 7 bases sitting between them. The CDR3 sequence is CASSLGSHNQPQHF. CDR3 DNA sequence: TGTGCCAGCAGTTTAGGGTCACACAATCAGCCCCAGCATTTT.